This TCR beta chain was identified in a study of T cells in Graves' hyperthyroidism and ophthalmopathy. Study-wide results and caveats: The model anticipated ophthalmopathy a median approximately 6.7 months pre-onset.

With respect to this clonotype: Its antigen is still unknown.

The CDR3 consists of 13 residues. V dropped 3 bases and J dropped 5 bases, with 13 bases sitting between them. Germline CDR1 is GTSNPN and CDR2 is SVGIG (reference sequence). Regions amplified from RNA transcripts were the TCR beta CDR3 regions. HTBI primers were the set used in a first-round RT-PCR of the TCR CDR3. A single record per CDR3 protein comes from TCRdb applying MiXCR to the multiplex PCR reads. The table includes roughly 650,000 distinct CDR3 sequences, about a sixth detected once. The sample comprised blood. The TCR comes from a middle-aged woman with Graves' ophthalmopathy. This chain links TRBV30 with TRBJ2-5, with D unclear. The CDR3 sequence is CAWRRPAGETQYF. For the CDR3, the DNA is TGTGCCTGGAGAAGACCCGCCGGGGAGACCCAGTACTTC. The full variable domain, with the rest looked up from reference TRBV30 and TRBJ2-5, is SQTIHQWPATLVQPVGSPLSLECTVEGTSNPNLYWYRQAAGRGLQLLFYSVGIGQISSEVPQNLSASRPQDRQFILSSKKLLLSDSGFYLCAWRRPAGETQYFGPGTRLLVL.